Following are 15 T cell receptor beta chains from one sample sequenced in a study of blood T cell repertoires in COVID-19 (dated by TCRdb to 2020 to 2022). Library preparation was by the immunoSEQ multiplex PCR assay. TCRdb stores this immuneACCESS table with in-frame sequences only. Part of the clones is absent; in the studies checked, under half of the shortfall reflects unresolved V genes, and no reason is known for the rest. In this sample the table shows 150,000 to 200,000 clones, more than 75% of which occur a single time. The ten largest make up 4.4% of the sample. Sequencing was performed on peripheral blood. The source is a human donor in a cohort sampled during active COVID-19.

V gene TRBV7-9 combines with J gene TRBJ1-1; D unresolved. The CDR3 sequence is 12 residues long. The germline gives CDR1 SEHNR, CDR2 FQNEAQ (reference sequence). The V and J ends lost 5 bases and 5 bases respectively, with 9 bases between them. CDR3 bases: TGTGCCAGCAGCCCGACGAGGACTGAAGCTTTCTTT. Translating it yields CASSPTRTEAFF.

This clone was found once. The V gene is TRBV4-3, the J gene TRBJ1-5; a weak D match, TRBD1 (5 bases). The V and J ends lost 0 bases and 7 bases respectively, with 16 bases between them. The CDR3 length is 16 residues. Germline lookup yields CDR1 LGHNA and CDR2 YSLEER. The CDR3 nucleotides read TGCGCCAGCAGCCAAGATAGGGGCGTTGTCGGGCAGCCCCAGCATTTT. Encoded protein: CASSQDRGVVGQPQHF.

The rearrangement uses TRBV9 and TRBJ2-1, with 9 bases lining up with TRBD2. Germline CDR1 reads SGDLS; CDR2 reads YYNGEE. Losses at the gene ends were 2 bases for V and 7 bases for J; bases not matched to a gene: 13. The CDR3 spans 17 residues. CDR3 DNA sequence: TGTGCCAGCAGCGTCGGACTAGCGTTATTATCGGTGAATGAGCAGTTCTTC. Protein sequence: CASSVGLALLSVNEQFF.

The chain couples TRBV5-6 to TRBJ1-2; TRBD1 aligns across 10 bases. Germline loops: CDR1 SGHDT, CDR2 YYEEEE. The CDR3 is 16 amino acids. Trimming removed 3 bases from V and 5 bases from J; junction bases left unmatched: 10. The CDR3 region has the DNA TGTGCCAGCAGCTCGGGACAGGGGTTCAGTAGGTATGGCTACACCTTC. Protein sequence: CASSSGQGFSRYGYTF.

The CDR3 bases are TGTGCCACCAGTGATTTCAGGGTTAGCACAGATACGCAGTATTTT. Residues: CATSDFRVSTDTQYF. The chain carries TRBV24-1 and TRBJ2-3, with TRBD1 as a possible D gene (5 bases). This CDR3 comprises 15 residues. With 1 base removed from V and 0 bases from J, the gap between germline ends came to 7 bases. CDR1 is KGHDR, CDR2 SFDVKD, per germline.

This chain connects TRBV18 to TRBJ1-4; TRBD1 matches 12 bases. The trim removed 3 bases at V and 10 bases at J, leaving 6 bases unmatched. Germline-derived CDR1 and CDR2 are KGHSH and LQKENI. The CDR3 sequence is 15 residues long. The CDR3 protein is CASSPQRDRGRKLFF. The CDR3 bases are TGTGCCAGCTCACCTCAACGGGACAGGGGGCGAAAACTGTTTTTT.

In this sample, this clone turned up many times. The J gene is TRBJ2-3, the V gene TRBV11-2, with TRBD2 identical over 10 bases. The junction had 5 bases not matched to a gene; V was cut back by 2 bases and J by 6 bases. This CDR3 has 15 residues. Germline assignment: CDR1 SGHAT and CDR2 FQNNGV. Here the CDR3 reads CASSLSAGGPDTQYF. The CDR3 region has the DNA TGTGCCAGCAGCTTATCAGCGGGGGGGCCGGATACGCAGTATTTT.

This sequence joins TRBV5-1 and TRBJ2-1; tentatively, D is TRBD2 (6 bases). The V gene's germline CDR1 is SGHRS and CDR2 YFSETQ. This CDR3 has 15 residues. Trimming took 1 base from V and 9 from J, leaving 17 bases between them. This CDR3 reads CASSLQGGVVGEQFF. CDR3 nucleotide sequence: TGCGCCAGCAGCTTGCAGGGCGGGGTGGTCGGTGAGCAGTTCTTC. The full variable domain, completed using reference TRBV5-1 and TRBJ2-1, is KAGVTQTPRYLIKTRGQQVTLSCSPISGHRSVSWYQQTPGQGLQFLFEYFSETQRNKGNFPGRFSGRQFSNSRSEMNVSTLELGDSALYLCASSLQGGVVGEQFFGPGTRLTVL.

The chain combines TRBV28 with TRBJ2-2, with 9 bases fitting TRBD1. V lost 3 bases to trimming and J lost 5 bases; unmatched junction nucleotides: 10. Germline V gene lookup returns CDR1 MDHEN and CDR2 SYDVKM. CDR3 size: 17 residues. The CDR3 reads CASSLEHRGRRTGELFF. In DNA, the CDR3 is TGTGCCAGCAGTTTGGAGCACAGGGGGCGCCGGACCGGGGAGCTGTTTTTT.

The chain couples TRBV19 to TRBJ2-5; possible D gene TRBD1, 5 bases. V was shortened by 1 base and J by 5 bases, with 8 bases between the two germline ends. The germline V gene has CDR1 LNHDA and CDR2 SQIVND (reference sequence). The CDR3 contains 13 residues. The DNA for the CDR3 is TGTGCCAGTAGTATAGCAGGGTTGGAGACCCAGTACTTC. It encodes CASSIAGLETQYF.

The CDR3 bases are TGTGCCAGCAGCTTAAAGGGGTACGGAAACACCATATATTTT. It is translated as CASSLKGYGNTIYF. The chain is built from TRBV7-2 and TRBJ1-3; D perhaps matches TRBD1 (5 bases). The CDR3 totals 14 residues. Deletions cut 2 bases from V and 4 bases from J, with 9 bases between. Germline V lookup: CDR1 SGHTA, CDR2 FQGNSA.

This clone was seen once. The rearrangement links TRBV25-1 to TRBJ1-1; D remains unclear. Germline V gene data show CDR1 as MGHDK and CDR2 as SYGVNS. The CDR3 has 14 residues. V dropped 5 bases and J dropped 0 bases, with 10 bases sitting between them. CDR3 sequence (DNA): TGTGCCAGCAGTCGCCCGGGGATGAACACTGAAGCTTTCTTT. Protein sequence: CASSRPGMNTEAFF. The full variable domain, with the rest looked up from reference TRBV25-1 and TRBJ1-1, is EADIYQTPRYLVIGTGKKITLECSQTMGHDKMYWYQQDPGMELHLIHYSYGVNSTEKGDLSSESTVSRIRTEHFPLTLESARPSHTSQYLCASSRPGMNTEAFFGQGTRLTVV.

The CDR3 region has the DNA TGTGCCAGCACCACCTACGGGACAGTTAATTCACCCCTCCACTTT. Translation gives CASTTYGTVNSPLHF. The chain is built from TRBV6-5 and TRBJ1-6; 7 bases align to TRBD1. V was clipped by 7 bases and J by 6 bases; unmatched bases: 9. CDR1 is MNHEY, CDR2 SVGAGI, per germline. The CDR3 is 15 amino acids.

This chain uses TRBV27 with TRBJ1-2, with D possibly TRBD1 on 6 matching bases. The CDR3 has 16 amino acids. The V end was cut by 2 bases, the J end by 3 bases, with 16 bases between. CDR1 is MNHEY, CDR2 SMNVEV, per germline (reference sequence). The CDR3 nucleotides are TGTGCCAGCAGTTTAAGGGGTTGGGAGGGGGACTATGGCTACACCTTC. This translates into CASSLRGWEGDYGYTF.

The gene calls are TRBV9 and TRBJ2-2, with TRBD2 matching 14 bases. The CDR3 consists of 19 residues. Germline V gene sequence: CDR1 SGDLS, CDR2 YYNGEE. After removal of 0 bases from V and 7 bases from J, the junction contained 11 bases not matched to a gene. The CDR3 spells CASSVAPVGLAGGFGELFF. In DNA form, the CDR3 reads TGTGCCAGCAGCGTAGCGCCGGTTGGACTAGCGGGAGGATTCGGGGAGCTGTTTTTT.